The 15 T cell receptor beta chains given below trace back to one sample, sequenced in a study of regulatory T cells in long-lasting Graves disease. Arm-PCR with iRepertoire HTBI primers amplified the CDR3 regions for these TCR beta libraries. TCRdb itself ran the multiplex PCR reads through MiXCR, one entry per CDR3 protein. This table has 400,000 or so distinct CDR3 sequences, 23% appearing once. As to time point: persistent/refractory GD, antithyroid drugs over 5 years with positive TRAb. The TCR library used RNA extracted from PBMCs. Material: peripheral blood mononuclear cells (PBMCs), obtained when the disease was refractory, from a patient treated with antithyroid drugs. The source of these receptors is a female donor with Graves disease.

This clonotype was counted many times. The CDR3 DNA sequence: TGTGCCAGCAGCCCGCCTCTAGCGGTCATCTCCTACGAGCAGTACTTC. It yields the protein CASSPPLAVISYEQYF. The rearrangement uses TRBV27 and TRBJ2-7; 7 nucleotides align to TRBD2. CDR3 length: 16 residues. V lost 6 bases and J lost 0; bases outside the gene matches: 11. Germline V gene lookup returns CDR1 MNHEY and CDR2 SMNVEV (reference sequence).

The sample holds a few counts of this clonotype. This chain connects TRBV7-9 to TRBJ2-5; TRBD1 is a possible D gene (6 bases). The CDR3 is 14 residues long. Between the trimmed V and J ends, which lost 2 bases and 1 base, there was a span of 8 bases. Germline CDR1 and CDR2: SEHNR and FQNEAQ (reference sequence). CDR3 bases: TGTGCCAGCAGCTTAAGGGGGACCCAAGAGACCCAGTACTTC. Amino acids: CASSLRGTQETQYF.

This clonotype was seen ten or more times. V and J are TRBV19 and TRBJ1-5; no firm D call. Trimming shortened V by 9 bases and J by 6 bases, and 12 bases separated the two germline ends. There are 12 residues in the CDR3. Germline V gene data show CDR1 as LNHDA and CDR2 as SQIVND (reference sequence). The CDR3 sequence is CASRRGGQPQHF. CDR3 coding DNA: TGTGCCAGCAGGAGAGGTGGTCAGCCCCAGCATTTT.

To note about this clonotype: One end of the junction is discordant with germline, which a read error may explain. The V call is TRBV20-1, the J call TRBJ1-5; tentatively, D is TRBD1 (5 bases). This CDR3 is 15 amino acids long. Germline values: CDR1 DFQATT, CDR2 SNEGSKA (reference sequence). The CDR3 spells CSARVGVRADQLQHF. The DNA of the CDR3 is TGCAGTGCTAGAGTGGGAGTCAGGGCGGATCAGCTCCAGCATTTT.

This sequence joins TRBV7-3 and TRBJ2-7, with a tentative D call TRBD2 (5 bases). This CDR3 is built from 18 residues. V was cut by 2 bases and J by 4 bases, with 24 bases left in between. Germline-derived CDR1 and CDR2 are SGHTA and FQGTGA. The CDR3 loop is CASSLRYWSSAVWYEQYF. In DNA form, the CDR3 reads TGTGCCAGCAGCTTACGGTACTGGAGTAGCGCTGTCTGGTACGAGCAGTACTTC.

V usage is TRBV7-2 and J usage is TRBJ1-1; a possible D gene is TRBD1 (5 bases). The V end was cut by 5 bases, the J end by 10 bases, with 11 bases between. The CDR3 totals 11 residues. Germline loops: CDR1 SGHTA, CDR2 FQGNSA. The CDR3 sequence is CASSPTGGAFF. The CDR3 coding sequence is TGTGCCAGCAGCCCCACGGGGGGAGCTTTCTTT.

As for this clonotype: One base away lies a much larger clone, so this may be a sequencing read error. V usage is TRBV28 and J usage is TRBJ1-4; TRBD1 matches at 7 bases. CDR3 length: 18 amino acids. The V gene's germline CDR1 is MDHEN and CDR2 SYDVKM. This CDR3 reads CASSLRLQGPATNEKPFF. The CDR3 DNA is TGTGCCAGCAGTTTAAGGTTACAGGGGCCTGCAACTAATGAAAAACCGTTTTTT.

This clonotype was counted between two and nine times. The chain couples TRBV6-5 to TRBJ2-5; TRBD1 matches 8 bases. After removal of 2 bases from V and 4 bases from J, the junction contained 6 bases not matched to a gene. There are 15 residues in the CDR3. The germline V gene has CDR1 MNHEY and CDR2 SVGAGI. CDR3 protein: CASSYTTGVVETQYF. CDR3 sequence (DNA): TGTGCCAGCAGTTACACGACAGGGGTGGTAGAGACCCAGTACTTC.

The V call is TRBV30, the J call TRBJ1-1, with no clear D. With 5 bases removed from V and 3 bases from J, the gap between germline ends came to 10 bases. CDR3 length: 12 residues. Germline V gene sequence: CDR1 GTSNPN, CDR2 SVGIG (reference sequence). CDR3 amino acids: CAWHQRDTEAFF. CDR3 in DNA: TGTGCCTGGCATCAGAGGGACACTGAAGCTTTCTTT. Filled out from reference TRBV30 and TRBJ1-1, the complete variable domain reads SQTIHQWPATLVQPVGSPLSLECTVEGTSNPNLYWYRQAAGRGLQLLFYSVGIGQISSEVPQNLSASRPQDRQFILSSKKLLLSDSGFYLCAWHQRDTEAFFGQGTRLTVV.

The chain carries TRBV19 and TRBJ2-5, with a possible D match to TRBD1 (6 bases). This CDR3 contains 14 residues. V was clipped by 3 bases and J by 0 bases, with 8 bases between them. Germline V gene lookup returns CDR1 LNHDA and CDR2 SQIVND (reference sequence). Here the CDR3 DNA reads TGTGCCAGTAGTATTCAGGGGTACCAAGAGACCCAGTACTTC. It specifies CASSIQGYQETQYF.

This clonotype was detected only a few times. This chain connects TRBV3-1 to TRBJ2-1; 10 nucleotides line up with TRBD2. The CDR3 length is 15 residues. V trimming: 0 bases; J trimming: 9 bases; junction bases outside the gene matches: 5. Per the germline V gene, CDR1 is LGHDT and CDR2 is YNNKEL (reference sequence). The CDR3 nucleotides read TGTGCCAGCAGCCAAGACAGGACTAGCGGACTTGAGCAGTTCTTC. This codes for CASSQDRTSGLEQFF.

V is TRBV30 and J is TRBJ2-7, with 12 bases matching TRBD2. Germline CDR1 reads GTSNPN; CDR2 reads SVGIG (reference sequence). The CDR3 runs 15 residues. Trimming cost V 5 bases and J 3 bases; bases outside gene matches: 8. The CDR3 DNA reads TGTGCCTGGTCAGGACTAGCGGGGCGGAACTACGAGCAGTACTTC. It codes for CAWSGLAGRNYEQYF. The whole variable domain, remainder taken from reference TRBV30 and TRBJ2-7, is SQTIHQWPATLVQPVGSPLSLECTVEGTSNPNLYWYRQAAGRGLQLLFYSVGIGQISSEVPQNLSASRPQDRQFILSSKKLLLSDSGFYLCAWSGLAGRNYEQYFGPGTRLTVT.

The rearrangement uses TRBV30 and TRBJ2-7; TRBD2 might be the D (6 bases). This CDR3 has 15 residues. The germline gives CDR1 GTSNPN, CDR2 SVGIG (reference sequence). The ends were cut back, 0 bases at V and 1 base at J, with 13 bases in the middle. The CDR3 loop is CAWSVPRDFSYEQYF. The CDR3 nucleotides read TGTGCCTGGAGTGTCCCCAGGGACTTTTCCTACGAGCAGTACTTC.

This clonotype was seen many times. This chain links TRBV15 with TRBJ2-5, with D uncertain. Trimming removed 4 bases at V and 2 bases at J, with 2 bases between. Germline CDR1 is LNHNV and CDR2 is YYDKDF (reference sequence). This CDR3 has 11 residues. CDR3: CATSMQETQYF. The CDR3 coding sequence is TGTGCCACCAGCATGCAAGAGACCCAGTACTTC.

This clonotype was seen only a few times. The chain links TRBV6-1 to TRBJ2-7; 13 bases align to TRBD2. CDR3 length: 14 amino acids. The V gene end was trimmed by 6 bases and the J gene end by 12 bases; junction bases not matched to a gene: 11. Germline V gives CDR1 MNHNS, CDR2 SASEGT. The CDR3 sequence: CASSPAGLAGARYF. CDR3 nucleotide sequence: TGTGCCAGCAGCCCTGCCGGACTAGCGGGAGCTAGGTACTTC.